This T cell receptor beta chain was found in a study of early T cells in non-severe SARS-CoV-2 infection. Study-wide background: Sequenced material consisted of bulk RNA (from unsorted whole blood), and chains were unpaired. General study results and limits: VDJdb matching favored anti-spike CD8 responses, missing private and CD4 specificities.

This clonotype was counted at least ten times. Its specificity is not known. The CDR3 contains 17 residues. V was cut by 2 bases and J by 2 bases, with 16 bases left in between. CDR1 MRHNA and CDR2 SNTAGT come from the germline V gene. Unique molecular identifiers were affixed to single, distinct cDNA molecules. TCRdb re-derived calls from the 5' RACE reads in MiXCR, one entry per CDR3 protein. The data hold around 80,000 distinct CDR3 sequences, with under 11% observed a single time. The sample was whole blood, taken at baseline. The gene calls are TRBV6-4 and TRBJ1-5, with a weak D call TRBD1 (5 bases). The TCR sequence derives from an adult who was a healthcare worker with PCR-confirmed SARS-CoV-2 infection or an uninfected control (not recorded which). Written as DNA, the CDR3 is TGTGCCAGCAGTGACGGGGGTGAGATGGTTGGCAATCAGCCCCAGCATTTT. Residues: CASSDGGEMVGNQPQHF.